The text below deals with one T cell receptor (beta chain). These data originate in a study of blood T cell repertoires in COVID-19. The CDR3 contains 15 residues. Germline values: CDR1 SGDLS, CDR2 YYNGEE. With 3 bases clipped from V and 3 bases from J, the junction kept 4 bases outside the gene matches. Clones were sequenced by immunoSEQ multiplex PCR, and TCRdb holds only the in-frame ones, with some missing. The top ten clones hold over 4% of a sample with under 500,000 clones, roughly 89% of them seen once. The chain carries TRBV9 and TRBJ2-3; the match to TRBD2 covers 10 bases. The sample was peripheral blood. This TCR came from a woman aged 30 to 39 with acute or convalescent COVID-19. Here the CDR3 reads CASSDSGGPTDTQYF. For the CDR3, the DNA is TGTGCCAGCAGCGATAGCGGGGGGCCGACAGATACGCAGTATTTT.